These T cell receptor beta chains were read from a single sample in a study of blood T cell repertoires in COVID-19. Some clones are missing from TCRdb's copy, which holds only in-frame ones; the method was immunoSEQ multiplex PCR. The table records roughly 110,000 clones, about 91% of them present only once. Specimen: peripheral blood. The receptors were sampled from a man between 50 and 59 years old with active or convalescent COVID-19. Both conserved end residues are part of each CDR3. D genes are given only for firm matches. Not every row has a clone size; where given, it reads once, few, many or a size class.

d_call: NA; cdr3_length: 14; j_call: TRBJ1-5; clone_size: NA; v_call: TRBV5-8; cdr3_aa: CASSPGQGFQPQHF; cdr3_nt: TGTGCCAGCAGCCCGGGGCAGGGGTTTCAGCCCCAGCATTTT
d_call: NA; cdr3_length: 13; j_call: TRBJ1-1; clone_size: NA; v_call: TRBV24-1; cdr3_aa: CATSDNFNTEAFF; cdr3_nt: TGTGCCACCAGTGACAACTTTAACACTGAAGCTTTCTTT
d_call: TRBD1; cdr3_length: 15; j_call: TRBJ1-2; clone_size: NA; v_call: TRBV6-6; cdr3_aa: CASSYSWTGEGGYTF; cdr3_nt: TGTGCCAGCAGTTACTCCTGGACAGGGGAAGGTGGCTACACCTTC
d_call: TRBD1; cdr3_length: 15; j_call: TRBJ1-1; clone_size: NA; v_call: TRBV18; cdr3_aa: CASSPPTGGGTEAFF; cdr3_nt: TGTGCCAGCTCACCCCCGACAGGGGGCGGCACTGAAGCTTTCTTT
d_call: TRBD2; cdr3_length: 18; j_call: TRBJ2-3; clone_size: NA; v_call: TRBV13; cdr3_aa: CASSSQLAGGKLTDTQYF; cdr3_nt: TGTGCCAGCAGTTCTCAACTAGCGGGAGGCAAACTCACAGATACGCAGTATTTT
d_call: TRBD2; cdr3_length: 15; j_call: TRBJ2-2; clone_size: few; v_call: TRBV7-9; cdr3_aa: CASSWTSGRAGELFF; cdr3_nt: TGTGCCAGCAGCTGGACTAGCGGGAGGGCCGGGGAGCTGTTTTTT
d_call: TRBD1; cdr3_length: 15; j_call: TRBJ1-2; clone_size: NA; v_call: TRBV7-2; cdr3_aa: CASSSDTGGAYGYTF; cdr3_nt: TGTGCCAGCAGCTCGGACACAGGGGGCGCCTATGGCTACACCTTC
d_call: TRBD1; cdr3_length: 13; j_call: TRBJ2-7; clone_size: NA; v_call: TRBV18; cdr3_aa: CASSPQGNYEQYF; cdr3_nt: TGTGCCAGCTCTCCACAGGGGAACTACGAGCAGTACTTC
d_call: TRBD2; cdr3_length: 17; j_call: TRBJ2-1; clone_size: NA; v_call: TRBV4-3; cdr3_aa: CASSQDRGASGTNEQFF; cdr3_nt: TGCGCCAGCAGCCAAGATAGAGGTGCTAGCGGGACGAATGAGCAGTTCTTC
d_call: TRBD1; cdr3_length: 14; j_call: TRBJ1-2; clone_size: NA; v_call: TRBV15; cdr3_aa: CATSRGGTGHGYTF; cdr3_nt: TGTGCCACCAGCAGAGGTGGGACAGGACATGGCTACACCTTC
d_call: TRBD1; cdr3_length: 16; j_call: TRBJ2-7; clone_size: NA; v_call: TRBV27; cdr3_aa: CASRLTPGTGGHEQYF; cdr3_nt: TGTGCCAGCAGGCTGACCCCCGGGACAGGGGGCCACGAGCAGTACTTC
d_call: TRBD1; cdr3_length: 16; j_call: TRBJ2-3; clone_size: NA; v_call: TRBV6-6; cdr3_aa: CASRSDRGEGTDTQYF; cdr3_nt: TGTGCCAGCAGATCCGACAGGGGAGAAGGCACAGATACGCAGTATTTT
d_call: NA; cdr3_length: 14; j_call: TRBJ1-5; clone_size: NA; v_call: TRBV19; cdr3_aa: CASSIATENQPQHF; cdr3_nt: TGTGCCAGTAGTATAGCGACAGAGAATCAGCCCCAGCATTTT
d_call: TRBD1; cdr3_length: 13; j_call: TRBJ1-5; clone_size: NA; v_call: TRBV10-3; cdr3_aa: CAISGQGDQPQHF; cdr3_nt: TGTGCCATCAGCGGACAGGGCGATCAGCCCCAGCATTTT
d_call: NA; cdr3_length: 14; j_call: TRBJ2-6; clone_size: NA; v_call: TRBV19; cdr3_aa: CASSAGSGANVLTF; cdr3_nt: TGTGCCAGTAGTGCGGGCTCTGGGGCCAACGTCCTGACTTTC
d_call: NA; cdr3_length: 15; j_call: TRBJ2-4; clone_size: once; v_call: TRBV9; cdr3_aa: CASSLSVTEGNIQYF; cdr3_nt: TGTGCCAGCAGCCTTTCCGTGACAGAAGGAAACATTCAGTACTTC
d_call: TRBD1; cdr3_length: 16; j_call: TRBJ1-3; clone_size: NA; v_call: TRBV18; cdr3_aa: CASSPDRVRSGNTIYF; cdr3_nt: TGTGCCAGCTCACCGGACAGGGTCCGATCTGGAAACACCATATATTTT
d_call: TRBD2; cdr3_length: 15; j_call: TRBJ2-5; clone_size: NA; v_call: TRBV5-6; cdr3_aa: CASSLVGGSQETQYF; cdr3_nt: TGTGCCAGCAGCTTGGTGGGAGGGTCCCAAGAGACCCAGTACTTC
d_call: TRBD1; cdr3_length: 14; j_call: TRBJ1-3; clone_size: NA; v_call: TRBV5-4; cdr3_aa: CASSLTGDRNTIYF; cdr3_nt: TGTGCCAGCAGCTTGACAGGGGATCGAAACACCATATATTTT
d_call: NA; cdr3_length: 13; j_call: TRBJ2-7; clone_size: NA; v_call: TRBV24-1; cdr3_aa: CATEGGSSYEQYF; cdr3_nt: TGTGCCACCGAGGGCGGGTCTTCCTACGAGCAGTACTTC
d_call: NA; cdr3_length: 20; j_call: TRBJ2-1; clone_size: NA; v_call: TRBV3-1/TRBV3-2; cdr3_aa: CASSQTLLRGAVERHNEQFF; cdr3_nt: TGTGCCAGCAGCCAAACCCTCCTTCGGGGAGCGGTCGAGAGGCACAATGAGCAGTTCTTC
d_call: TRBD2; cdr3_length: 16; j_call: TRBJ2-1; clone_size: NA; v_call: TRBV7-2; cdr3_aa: CASSPYETSGSPEQFF; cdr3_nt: TGTGCCAGCAGCCCATACGAGACTAGCGGGAGCCCTGAGCAGTTCTTC
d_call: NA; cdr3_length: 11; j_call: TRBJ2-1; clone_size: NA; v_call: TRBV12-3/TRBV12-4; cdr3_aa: CATTRVNEQFF; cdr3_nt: TGTGCCACTACCAGGGTGAATGAGCAGTTCTTC
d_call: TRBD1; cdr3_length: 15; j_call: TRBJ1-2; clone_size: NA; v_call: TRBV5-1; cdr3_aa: CASSLVEGAPYGYTF; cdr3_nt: TGCGCCAGCAGCTTGGTGGAGGGGGCTCCCTATGGCTACACCTTC
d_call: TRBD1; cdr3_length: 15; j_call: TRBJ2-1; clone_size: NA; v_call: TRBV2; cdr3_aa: CASGRFGQGIDEQFF; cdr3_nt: TGTGCCAGCGGGAGGTTTGGACAGGGCATAGATGAGCAGTTCTTC
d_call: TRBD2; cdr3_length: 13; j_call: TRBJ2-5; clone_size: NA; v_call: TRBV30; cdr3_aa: CAWTLAVQETQYF; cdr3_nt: TGTGCCTGGACTCTAGCGGTCCAAGAGACCCAGTACTTC
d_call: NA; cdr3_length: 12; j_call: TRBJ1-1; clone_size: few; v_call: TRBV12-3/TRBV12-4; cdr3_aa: CASSYGDTEAFF; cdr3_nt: TGTGCCAGCAGTTACGGGGATACTGAAGCTTTCTTT
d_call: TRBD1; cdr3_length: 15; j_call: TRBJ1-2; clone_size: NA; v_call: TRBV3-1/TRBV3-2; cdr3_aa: CASSQDLSGQGHLTF; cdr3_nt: TGTGCCAGCAGCCAAGATCTGTCCGGACAGGGGCATCTCACCTTC
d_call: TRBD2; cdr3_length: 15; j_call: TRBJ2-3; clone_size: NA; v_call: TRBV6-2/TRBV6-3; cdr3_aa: CASSYVGRGTDTQYF; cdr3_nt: TGTGCCAGCAGTTACGTGGGGAGGGGCACAGATACGCAGTATTTT
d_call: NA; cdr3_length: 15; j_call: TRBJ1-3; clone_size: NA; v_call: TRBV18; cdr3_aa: CASSPPVPSGNTIYF; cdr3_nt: TGTGCCAGCTCACCCCCAGTGCCCTCTGGAAACACCATATATTTT
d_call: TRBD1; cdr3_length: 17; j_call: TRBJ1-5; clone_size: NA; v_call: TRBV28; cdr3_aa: CASSLWAGGGTNQPQHF; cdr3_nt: TGTGCCAGCAGTTTATGGGCAGGGGGCGGCACCAATCAGCCCCAGCATTTT
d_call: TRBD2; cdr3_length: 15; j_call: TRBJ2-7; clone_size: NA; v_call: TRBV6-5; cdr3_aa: CASRFGLASTYEQYF; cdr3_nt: TGTGCCAGCAGATTCGGACTAGCGAGTACCTACGAGCAGTACTTC
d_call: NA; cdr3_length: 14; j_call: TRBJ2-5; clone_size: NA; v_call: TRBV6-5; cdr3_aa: CASRWTVRGKTQYF; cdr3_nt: TGTGCCAGCAGATGGACTGTTAGAGGAAAGACCCAGTACTTC
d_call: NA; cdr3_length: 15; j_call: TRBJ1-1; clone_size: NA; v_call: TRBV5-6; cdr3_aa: CASSWLPDRQGKAFF; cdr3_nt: TGTGCCAGCAGCTGGCTCCCAGATCGGCAGGGCAAAGCTTTCTTT
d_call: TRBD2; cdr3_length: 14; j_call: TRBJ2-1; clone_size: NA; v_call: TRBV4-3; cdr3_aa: CASSQDLAATSGFF; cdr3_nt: TGCGCCAGCAGCCAAGATTTGGCGGCCACTAGCGGGTTCTTC
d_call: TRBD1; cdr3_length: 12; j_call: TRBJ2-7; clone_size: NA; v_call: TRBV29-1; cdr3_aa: CSVGDRVYEQYF; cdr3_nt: TGCAGCGTTGGAGACAGGGTCTACGAGCAGTACTTC
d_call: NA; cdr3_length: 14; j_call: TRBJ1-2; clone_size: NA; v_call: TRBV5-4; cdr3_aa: CASSPRLVGYGYTF; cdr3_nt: TGTGCCAGCAGCCCCCGTTTAGTCGGCTATGGCTACACCTTC
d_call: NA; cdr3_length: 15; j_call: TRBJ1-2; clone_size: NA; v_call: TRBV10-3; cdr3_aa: CAISDAQTGRYGYTF; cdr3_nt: TGTGCCATCAGTGATGCCCAAACAGGTAGATATGGCTACACCTTC
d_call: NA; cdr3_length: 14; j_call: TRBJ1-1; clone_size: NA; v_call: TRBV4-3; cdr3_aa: CASSQFGLNTEAFF; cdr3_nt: TGCGCCAGCAGCCAATTTGGGCTAAACACTGAAGCTTTCTTT
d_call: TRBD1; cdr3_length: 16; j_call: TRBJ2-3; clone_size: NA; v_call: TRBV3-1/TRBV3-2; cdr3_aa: CASSPPTGTGTDTQYF; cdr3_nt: TGTGCCAGCAGCCCCCCGACAGGGACGGGCACAGATACGCAGTATTTT
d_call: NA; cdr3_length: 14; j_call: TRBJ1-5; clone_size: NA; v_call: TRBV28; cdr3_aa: CASRITVSSQPQHF; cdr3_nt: TGTGCCAGCAGGATTACAGTGAGCAGTCAGCCCCAGCATTTT
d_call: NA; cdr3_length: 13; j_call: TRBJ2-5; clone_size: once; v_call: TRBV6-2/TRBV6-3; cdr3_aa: CASSYLVGETQYF; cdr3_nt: TGTGCCAGCAGTTACCTAGTGGGAGAGACCCAGTACTTC
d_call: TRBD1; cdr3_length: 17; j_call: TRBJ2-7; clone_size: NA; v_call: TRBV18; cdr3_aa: CASSPPGTGTGVYEQYF; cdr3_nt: TGTGCCAGCTCACCACCGGGGACCGGGACAGGGGTGTACGAGCAGTACTTC
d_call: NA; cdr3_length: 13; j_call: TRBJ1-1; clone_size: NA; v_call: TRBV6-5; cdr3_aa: CASTSPGYTEAFF; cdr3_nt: TGTGCCAGCACATCACCAGGGTACACTGAAGCTTTCTTT
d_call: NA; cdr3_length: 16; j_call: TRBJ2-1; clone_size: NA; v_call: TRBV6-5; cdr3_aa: CASSYAQGPSYNEQFF; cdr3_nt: TGTGCCAGCAGTTACGCGCAGGGGCCCTCCTACAATGAGCAGTTCTTC
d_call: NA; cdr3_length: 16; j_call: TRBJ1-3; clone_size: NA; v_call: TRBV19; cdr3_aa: CASSYPGLVSGNTIYF; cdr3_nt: TGTGCCAGTAGTTACCCGGGACTTGTGTCTGGAAACACCATATATTTT
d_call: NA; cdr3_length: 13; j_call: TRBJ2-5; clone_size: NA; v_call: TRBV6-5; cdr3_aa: CASVDSLQETQYF; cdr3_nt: TGTGCCAGCGTGGACAGCCTACAAGAGACCCAGTACTTC
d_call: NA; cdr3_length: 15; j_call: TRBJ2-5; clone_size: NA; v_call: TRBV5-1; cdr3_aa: CASSYTGTHQETQYF; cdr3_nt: TGCGCCAGCAGCTACACCGGGACACACCAAGAGACCCAGTACTTC
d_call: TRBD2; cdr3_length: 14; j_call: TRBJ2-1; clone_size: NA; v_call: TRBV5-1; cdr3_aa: CASSLEGGRAEQFF; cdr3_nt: TGCGCCAGCAGCTTGGAGGGCGGGAGAGCTGAGCAGTTCTTC